This T cell receptor beta chain was identified during a study of HIV-infected patients and healthy controls. General study points: Mean usage of eight alpha and eight beta V genes differed significantly in HIV-infected patients versus controls.

The table lists this clonotype with many counts. Its antigen is currently unknown. cDNA was made from about 500 ng RNA using alpha and beta constant primers. Each of the alpha and beta chains got its own library through chain-specific third strand synthesis with indices. In TCRdb, the 5' RACE reads were re-called with MiXCR into one record per CDR3 protein. Of 13,000 or so distinct CDR3 sequences in the sample, 9.9% are singletons; the top ten hold over 5.5%. Trimming cost V 6 bases and J 2 bases, with 14 bases left between them. There are 14 residues in the CDR3. Germline CDR1 is MNHEY and CDR2 is SVGAGI. Whole blood was used without fractionation, so all unsorted peripheral T cells were included. Approximately 11 uninfected healthy donors were sampled as controls, four sampled twice 2 to 4 months apart.

Sequencing input: blood. This sequence joins TRBV6-5 and TRBJ2-7; tentatively, D is TRBD1 (6 bases). This TCR came from an adult in good health. The CDR3 is CASRSGQPAYEQYF. CDR3 in DNA: TGTGCCAGCAGATCGGGACAACCCGCCTACGAGCAGTACTTC.